This note documents a single T cell receptor beta chain sequence. Its antigen is unidentified. The sample originates from a study of cytomegalovirus exposure and HLA in healthy donors. In the PCR, 60 Vbeta and 13 Jbeta primers were used. The repertoire was sequenced with immunoSEQ multiplex PCR; TCRdb's copy has only in-frame clones and lacks some. The sample table includes about 160,000 clones. Study results and limitations: Cytomegalovirus association was listed for about 160 TCR beta chains. Highly shared variants forming one cluster were likely a sequencing artifact.

The material sequenced was PBMCs. This sequence originates from a woman aged 55-75 years in good health and CMV-seronegative.

The CDR3 is CASSLVRGTYNEQFF. For the CDR3, the DNA is TGCGCCAGCAGTCTGGTAAGGGGAACCTACAATGAGCAGTTCTTC. The rearrangement uses TRBV23-1 and TRBJ2-1; D is perhaps TRBD1 (5 bases). TRBV23-1 is filed as an ORF, its function uncertain. The V end was cut by 4 bases, the J end by 2 bases, with 12 bases between. The CDR3 has 15 amino acids.